Detailed here is one T cell receptor (beta chain). Its antigen is undetermined. The PCR was carried out with 60 Vbeta primers and 13 Jbeta primers. Profiling relied on immunoSEQ multiplex PCR, and the TCRdb table lists in-frame clones only, not all of them. Found here are a few hundred thousand clones, approximately 91% of them singletons; the top ten hold 1.5% to 2%. All donors participated as healthy donors of bone marrow. This sample was included in a study of cytomegalovirus exposure and HLA in healthy donors. General observations from the study: Researchers catalogued 164 TCR beta chains as cytomegalovirus-associated. There were several of the most significant clusters that appeared linked to common viral pathogens in a later analysis.

Sequencing used PBMCs. The receptor's source is a girl aged 2 to 9 in good health and CMV-seronegative.

The DNA of the CDR3 is TGTGCCAGCAGTTCCCGACACAACCAAGAGACCCAGTACTTC. Translation: CASSSRHNQETQYF. This chain uses TRBV6-6 with TRBJ2-5; no clear D. This CDR3 has 14 residues. Germline lookup yields CDR1 MNHNY and CDR2 SVGAGI (reference sequence). V lost 4 bases and J 0 bases, leaving 9 bases between the germline ends.